This T cell receptor beta chain comes out of a study of blood T cell repertoires in COVID-19. Produced via immunoSEQ multiplex PCR; TCRdb's table is partial and in-frame only. This table has 140,000 to 150,000 clones, roughly 76% appearing once. There are many counts of this clone. Sequencing was performed on peripheral blood. The sequence came from a human donor with acute or convalescent COVID-19. The donor label of this sample is uncertain.

In nucleotides, the CDR3 is TGTGCCACCAGCAGAGGGGGAGGAGGTCAGCCCCAGCATTTT. Residues: CATSRGGGGQPQHF. The chain uses TRBV15 and TRBJ1-5; D unclear. Trimming stripped 1 base from V and 6 bases from J, with 10 bases between. Germline-derived CDR1 and CDR2 are LNHNV and YYDKDF (reference sequence). The CDR3 covers 14 residues.